This note documents a single T cell receptor beta chain sequence. This sample was included in a study of blood T cell repertoires in COVID-19. As for the study in general: COVID-19 samples from acute and convalescent phases originated in the United States, Italy and Spain. The cDNA or gDNA used as material had been derived from T cells, B-cell-depleted T cells, or PBMCs.

Generated by immunoSEQ multiplex PCR, the TCRdb table keeps only in-frame clones and is missing some. The data hold some 180,000 clones, with approximately 90% observed a single time. The CDR3 contains 14 residues. CDR1 is GTSNPN and CDR2 is SVGIG in the germline V gene (reference sequence). With 5 bases clipped from V and 8 bases from J, the junction kept 10 bases outside the gene matches. This receptor was taken from a young man with COVID-19, enrolled during active disease. This chain uses TRBV30 with TRBJ2-1, with 9 bases aligning to TRBD2. The specimen sequenced was peripheral blood. The CDR3 here is CAWGDSGRRYEQFF. CDR3 DNA sequence: TGTGCCTGGGGGGATAGCGGGAGAAGATATGAGCAGTTCTTC.